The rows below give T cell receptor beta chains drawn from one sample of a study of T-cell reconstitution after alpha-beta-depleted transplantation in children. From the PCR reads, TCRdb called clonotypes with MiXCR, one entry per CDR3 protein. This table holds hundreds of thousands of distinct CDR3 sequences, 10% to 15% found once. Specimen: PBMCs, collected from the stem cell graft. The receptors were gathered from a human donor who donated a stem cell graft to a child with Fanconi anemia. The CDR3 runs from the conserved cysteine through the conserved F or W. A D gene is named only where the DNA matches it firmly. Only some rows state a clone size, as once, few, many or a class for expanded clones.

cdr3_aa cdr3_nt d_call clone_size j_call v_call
CASSDNRGLNTQYF TGTGCCAGCAGTGACAACAGGGGGCTAAATACGCAGTATTTT TRBD1 many TRBJ2-3 TRBV2
CASSLEPIGNSPLHF TGTGCCAGCAGCTTGGAGCCGATAGGCAATTCACCCCTCCACTTT NA NA TRBJ1-6 TRBV5-5
CSARRDPGAYEQYF TGCAGTGCTAGACGGGACCCCGGGGCCTACGAGCAGTACTTC NA NA TRBJ2-7 TRBV20-1
CASHSPPQETQYF TGTGCCAGTCACAGCCCCCCCCAAGAGACCCAGTACTTC NA few TRBJ2-5 TRBV11-2
CASSSRGAVTDTQYF TGTGCCAGCAGCTCTCGGGGGGCAGTCACAGATACGCAGTATTTT NA many TRBJ2-3 TRBV6-5
CASSRSRYSGGYTF TGTGCCAGCAGCCGGAGTAGGTACTCGGGTGGCTACACCTTC NA few TRBJ1-2 TRBV6-1
CSVLGQGNTGELFF TGCAGCGTTCTCGGACAGGGGAACACCGGGGAGCTGTTTTTT TRBD1 NA TRBJ2-2 TRBV29-1
CASSLLGGTEAFF TGTGCCAGCAGTCTCTTAGGGGGAACTGAAGCTTTCTTT NA many TRBJ1-1 TRBV12-3/TRBV12-4
CASSYTGLSLAGELFF TGTGCCAGCAGTTATACTGGTTTATCCCTCGCCGGGGAGCTGTTTTTT NA few TRBJ2-2 TRBV6-5
CATSRDRTNQPQHF TGTGCCACCAGCAGAGATAGGACTAATCAGCCCCAGCATTTT NA many TRBJ1-5 TRBV15
CASSYRGLNTEAFF TGTGCCAGCAGTTATAGGGGCTTGAACACTGAAGCTTTCTTT NA few TRBJ1-1 TRBV6-5
CASSLVAGGRDTQYF TGTGCCAGCAGCTTGGTTGCGGGGGGCAGAGATACGCAGTATTTT TRBD2 few TRBJ2-3 TRBV5-4
CASSLAADATRGYTF TGTGCCAGCAGTTTAGCGGCAGACGCAACGCGCGGCTACACCTTC NA NA TRBJ1-2 TRBV12-3/TRBV12-4
CASSLPPMDRANTGELFF TGTGCCAGCAGCCTACCCCCGATGGACAGAGCGAACACCGGGGAGCTGTTTTTT NA NA TRBJ2-2 TRBV4-2
CASSLGQGNERFF TGTGCCAGCAGCTTAGGGCAGGGTAATGAGCGGTTCTTC NA NA TRBJ2-1 TRBV7-8